A single sample is the source of the 8 T cell receptor beta chains below, sequenced in a study of CD8 T cells in ankylosing spondylitis. TCRdb used MiXCR to reprocess the 5' RACE reads, holding one entry per CDR3 protein. The sample consists of approximately 150,000 distinct CDR3 sequences, around 8.9% of them appearing once. The sequenced sample consisted of blood, either unsorted or a sorted T cell fraction (not recorded which). Receptor source: a female donor with ankylosing spondylitis or in good health (not recorded which).

This chain links TRBV12-3 or TRBV12-4 with TRBJ2-1; TRBD2 matches 12 bases. The V and J ends lost 0 bases and 8 bases, in that order; junction bases with no gene match: 11. The CDR3 covers 18 residues. The CDR3 DNA follows: TGTGCCAGCAGTTTAGCGTCGGAAACTAGCGGGAGGAAGCATGAGCAGTTCTTC. It specifies CASSLASETSGRKHEQFF.

V usage is TRBV5-4 and J usage is TRBJ1-2; no clear D gene. CDR3 length equals 13 residues. Germline assignment: CDR1 SGHNT and CDR2 YYREEE (reference sequence). Deletions cut 2 bases from V and 7 bases from J, with 12 bases between. The CDR3 spells CASSFERERGYTF. The CDR3 DNA reads as TGTGCCAGCAGCTTCGAAAGGGAACGTGGCTACACCTTC.

J is TRBJ2-3 and V is TRBV24-1; 12 nucleotides line up with TRBD2. The V segment lost 4 bases and the J segment 6 bases; nucleotides outside the gene matches: 7. The CDR3 totals 16 residues. CDR1 and CDR2 (germline): KGHDR, SFDVKD. This CDR3 reads CATSDTTSGSLDTQYF. CDR3 nucleotide sequence: TGTGCCACCAGTGACACGACTAGCGGGAGTTTGGATACGCAGTATTTT.

This clonotype was seen many times. V is TRBV5-5 and J is TRBJ2-2; no clear D gene. CDR3 length equals 13 residues. The ends were cut back, 2 bases at V and 7 bases at J, with 9 bases in the middle. In germline, CDR1 is SGHKS, CDR2 YYEKEE (reference sequence). The CDR3 nucleotides read TGTGCCAGCAGCTTCCTACAGCGCGGGGAGCTGTTTTTT. It specifies CASSFLQRGELFF.

Only a few counts were recorded for this clonotype. This chain connects TRBV5-5 to TRBJ2-2; 9 bases agree with TRBD1. This CDR3 has 18 amino acids. After removal of 3 bases from V and 0 bases from J, the junction contained 9 bases not matched to a gene. The germline CDR1 and CDR2 sequences are SGHKS and YYEKEE (reference sequence). Here the CDR3 DNA reads TGTGCCAGCAGCTATACCGGGACAGGGATCGCGAACACCGGGGAGCTGTTTTTT. Translating it yields CASSYTGTGIANTGELFF.

Many counts were recorded for this clonotype. The chain joins TRBV27 to TRBJ2-5, with D tentatively TRBD2 (5 bases). V lost 1 base to trimming and J lost 1 base, with 10 bases between them. Per the germline V gene, CDR1 is MNHEY and CDR2 is SMNVEV (reference sequence). The CDR3 is 15 amino acids. CDR3 residues: CASSLYRGSQETQYF. The CDR3 region has the DNA TGTGCCAGCAGTTTATATCGCGGGTCCCAAGAGACCCAGTACTTC.

Many counts were recorded for this clonotype. V is TRBV18 and J is TRBJ2-3; D not certain. In germline, CDR1 is KGHSH, CDR2 LQKENI. The V end lost 8 bases, the J end lost 5 bases, and 5 bases lay between the germline ends. The CDR3 runs to 10 residues. DNA of the CDR3: TGTGCCAGCGCGGAAGATACGCAGTATTTT. Translation: CASAEDTQYF. Drawing the rest from reference TRBV18 and TRBJ2-3, the complete variable domain is NAGVMQNPRHLVRRRGQEARLRCSPMKGHSHVYWYRQLPEEGLKFMVYLQKENIIDESGMPKERFSAEFPKEGPSILRIQQVVRGDSAAYFCASAEDTQYFGPGTRLTVL.

This clonotype was seen a handful of times. V and J are TRBV9 and TRBJ2-7, with D hard to call. Germline V CDR1 and CDR2: SGDLS, YYNGEE. V lost 0 bases, J lost 3 bases, and 7 bases lay in between. The CDR3 length is 13 residues. The CDR3, as DNA: TGTGCCAGCAGCGTAGCTGATGACTACGAGCAGTACTTC. Protein sequence: CASSVADDYEQYF.